The source of this T cell receptor beta chain is a study of human T cells and chemical hapten exposure. At the level of the study: All through the approximately 22-week study, the scalp of each patient received diphenylcyclopropenone doses weekly.

The CDR3 consists of 14 residues. V was cut by 3 bases and J by 1 base, with 9 bases left in between. In germline, CDR1 is SEHNR, CDR2 FQNEAQ (reference sequence). Specified time point: patch test 3, about 24 weeks after DPC sensitization. Regarding treatment: therapeutic diphenylcyclopropenone sensitization with weekly scalp DPC. This clonotype came up many times. TCRdb reprocessed the RACE reads via MiXCR and lists one record per CDR3 protein. The data hold fewer than 55,000 distinct CDR3 sequences, with 9.9% observed a single time. The source was whole blood, collected in connection with sensitization to the hapten diphenylcyclopropenone (DPC). This TCR was recovered from a woman aged 40 to 50 with alopecia areata. Some clones in this sample may be carry-over from other donors' samples. The V and J genes are TRBV7-9 and TRBJ1-2; D is unclear. This CDR3 reads CASSLNKNNYGYTF. The CDR3 region has the DNA TGTGCCAGCAGCTTGAACAAAAATAACTATGGCTACACCTTC.